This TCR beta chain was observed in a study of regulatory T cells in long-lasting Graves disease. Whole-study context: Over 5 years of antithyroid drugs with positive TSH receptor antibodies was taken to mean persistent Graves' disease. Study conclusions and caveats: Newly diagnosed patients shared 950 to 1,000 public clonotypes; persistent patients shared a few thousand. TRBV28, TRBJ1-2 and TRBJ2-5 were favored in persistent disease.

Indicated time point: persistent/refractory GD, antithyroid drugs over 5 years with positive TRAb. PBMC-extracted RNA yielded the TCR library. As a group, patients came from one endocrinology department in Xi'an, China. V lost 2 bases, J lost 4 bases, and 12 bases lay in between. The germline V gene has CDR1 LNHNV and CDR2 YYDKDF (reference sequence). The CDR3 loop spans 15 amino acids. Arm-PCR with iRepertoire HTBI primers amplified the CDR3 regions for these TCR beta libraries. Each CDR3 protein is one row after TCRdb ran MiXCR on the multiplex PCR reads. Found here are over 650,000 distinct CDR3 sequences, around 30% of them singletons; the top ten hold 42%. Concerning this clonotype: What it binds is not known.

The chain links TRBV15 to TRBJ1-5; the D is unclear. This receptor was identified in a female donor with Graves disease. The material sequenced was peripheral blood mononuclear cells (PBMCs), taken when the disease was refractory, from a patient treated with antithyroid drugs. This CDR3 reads CATSRPLGGNQPQHF. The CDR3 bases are TGTGCCACCAGCAGACCCCTCGGAGGTAATCAGCCCCAGCATTTT. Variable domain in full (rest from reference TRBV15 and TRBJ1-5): DAMVIQNPRYQVTQFGKPVTLSCSQTLNHNVMYWYQQKSSQAPKLLFHYYDKDFNNEADTPDNFQSRRPNTSFCFLDIRSPGLGDTAMYLCATSRPLGGNQPQHFGDGTRLSIL.